The 14 T cell receptor beta chains below all came from one sample that was sequenced in a study of T-cell reconstitution after alpha-beta-depleted transplantation in children. The TCRbeta library was prepared with unique molecular identifiers. Each CDR3 protein gets one entry after TCRdb re-called the PCR reads with MiXCR. The profile shows 80,000 to 95,000 distinct CDR3 sequences, 7% to 10% of them singletons. This specimen was PBMCs from the stem cell graft donor, taken from the stem cell graft. The receptors stem from a human donor who donated a stem cell graft to a child with congenital amegakaryocytic thrombocytopenia.

This clonotype was recorded many times. The V gene is TRBV12-3 or TRBV12-4, the J gene TRBJ2-1; 7 positions agree with TRBD1. V lost 6 bases to trimming and J lost 6 bases; unmatched junction nucleotides: 5. CDR3 size: 13 residues. This CDR3 is CASRQGNFNEQFF. The CDR3 DNA is TGTGCCAGCAGACAGGGGAATTTCAATGAGCAGTTCTTC.

This chain connects TRBV5-1 to TRBJ2-1; maybe TRBD1 (5 bases). The CDR3 consists of 14 residues. Germline CDR1 SGHRS, CDR2 YFSETQ. Trimming removed 2 bases from V and 9 bases from J, with 15 bases in between. The CDR3 DNA reads as TGCGCCAGCAGCTTAGAAACAGGTCGCAGTGAGCAGTTCTTC. Its translation is CASSLETGRSEQFF.

Many counts were recorded for this clonotype. This chain links TRBV12-3 or TRBV12-4 with TRBJ2-1; D gene uncertain. This CDR3 has 13 amino acids. V lost 3 bases and J 5 bases, leaving 8 bases between the germline ends. CDR3 in DNA: TGTGCCAGCAGTTTTGGACCCAACAATGAGCAGTTCTTC. Amino acid sequence: CASSFGPNNEQFF.

Ten or more counts support this clonotype. This chain connects TRBV4-2 to TRBJ2-3; D is perhaps TRBD2 (6 bases). V was clipped by 5 bases and J by 1 base, with 13 bases between them. The CDR3 sequence is 15 residues long. CDR1 and CDR2 (germline): LGHNA, YNFKEQ. The CDR3 bases are TGTGCCAGCAGCTCGGAGGGCCGGGGCACAGATACGCAGTATTTT. Translation gives CASSSEGRGTDTQYF.

This clonotype occurred many times. V is TRBV5-1 and J is TRBJ2-1, with 7 bases matching TRBD1. The CDR3 runs 13 residues. V was pared by 7 bases and J by 5 bases, with 6 bases of the junction left unmatched. The germline CDR1 and CDR2 sequences are SGHRS and YFSETQ. The CDR3 region is CASAITGDNEQFF. DNA of the CDR3: TGCGCCAGCGCCATCACAGGGGACAATGAGCAGTTCTTC. The full variable domain, in which reference TRBV5-1 and TRBJ2-1 provide the parts outside the CDR3, is KAGVTQTPRYLIKTRGQQVTLSCSPISGHRSVSWYQQTPGQGLQFLFEYFSETQRNKGNFPGRFSGRQFSNSRSEMNVSTLELGDSALYLCASAITGDNEQFFGPGTRLTVL.

This clonotype was counted between two and nine times. The chain joins TRBV20-1 to TRBJ1-5; 7 bases are shared with TRBD1. The trim removed 5 bases at V and 1 base at J, leaving 11 bases unmatched. The germline gives CDR1 DFQATT, CDR2 SNEGSKA (reference sequence). The CDR3 has 16 residues. Here the CDR3 DNA reads TGCAGTGCTCTTACTCGACAGGGTCTGAGCAATCAGCCCCAGCATTTT. It yields the protein CSALTRQGLSNQPQHF.

This clonotype showed up many times. This chain links TRBV7-6 with TRBJ2-5; TRBD2 matches at 10 bases. The CDR3 loop spans 16 amino acids. CDR1 SGHVS and CDR2 FNYEAQ come from the germline V gene. V trimming: 5 bases; J trimming: 3 bases; junction bases outside the gene matches: 9. DNA of the CDR3: TGTGCCAGCAGCCCGTACCTACTAGCGGGGAAAGAGACCCAGTACTTC. Translated: CASSPYLLAGKETQYF.

This clonotype was detected many times. The chain carries TRBV20-1 and TRBJ2-1; D ambiguous. The CDR3 is made up of 15 amino acids. V lost 0 bases to trimming and J lost 2 bases, with 11 bases between them. Germline CDR1 DFQATT, CDR2 SNEGSKA (reference sequence). The CDR3 nucleotides are TGCAGTGCTAGAGATTCGGCGCTACCCTACAATGAGCAGTTCTTC. This codes for CSARDSALPYNEQFF.

The sample holds many counts of this clonotype. The J gene is TRBJ2-7, the V gene TRBV5-1; 7 bases match TRBD2. The J segment lost 4 bases and the V segment lost 2 bases, leaving 12 bases of the junction unmatched. Germline V CDR1 and CDR2: SGHRS, YFSETQ. This CDR3 region has 16 residues. The CDR3 bases are TGCGCCAGCAGCTTTTCTCCCGCGGCGGGGGTGTACGAGCAGTACTTC. Amino acids: CASSFSPAAGVYEQYF.

In its sample, this clonotype was seen many times. The chain joins TRBV3-1 to TRBJ1-3; D is undetermined. The CDR3 is 14 residues long. V dropped 4 bases and J dropped 0 bases, with 7 bases sitting between them. From germline, CDR1 is LGHDT and CDR2 YNNKEL (reference sequence). DNA of the CDR3: TGTGCCAGCAGCCCATCCAGCTCTGGAAACACCATATATTTT. Translating gives CASSPSSSGNTIYF.

At least ten counts were recorded for this clonotype. This rearrangement joins TRBV12-3 or TRBV12-4 to TRBJ2-1; 9 bases agree with TRBD2. This CDR3 region has 14 residues. With V trimmed by 9 bases and J by 7 bases, 10 bases remained unmatched. The CDR3 sequence is CASSVSGGENEQFF. The CDR3, as DNA: TGTGCCAGTTCGGTTAGCGGGGGAGAAAATGAGCAGTTCTTC.

There are many counts of this clonotype. The chain links TRBV28 to TRBJ2-3; D may be TRBD2 (5 bases). This CDR3 comprises 15 residues. CDR1 is MDHEN and CDR2 is SYDVKM in the germline V gene. Trimming took off 2 bases at V and 0 bases at J, with 9 bases between the two ends. CDR3 amino acids: CASSLGGSSTDTQYF. The CDR3 coding sequence is TGTGCCAGCAGTTTAGGAGGATCTAGCACAGATACGCAGTATTTT.

Many counts were recorded for this clonotype. The rearrangement links TRBV4-1 to TRBJ2-1, with D tentatively TRBD1 or TRBD2 (5 bases each). Looked up from germline, CDR1 is MGHRA and CDR2 is YSYEKL. This CDR3 is 13 amino acids long. V lost 4 bases, J lost 9 bases, and 13 bases lay in between. The CDR3 reads CASSPGTSSEQFF. The CDR3 nucleotides read TGCGCCAGCAGCCCGGGGACCTCCAGTGAGCAGTTCTTC.

This clonotype was recorded at least ten times. The V gene is TRBV5-6, the J gene TRBJ2-5, with D tentatively TRBD2 (6 bases). Germline values: CDR1 SGHDT, CDR2 YYEEEE. Trimming pared 2 bases from V and 4 bases from J, leaving 12 bases between. This CDR3 has 14 residues. CDR3 loop: CASSFPGLRETQYF. CDR3 coding DNA: TGTGCCAGCAGCTTCCCGGGACTGCGAGAGACCCAGTACTTC.